The 22 T cell receptor beta chains listed next were all sequenced from one sample in a study of technical replicates of blood from a few donors. Data came from immunoSEQ multiplex PCR; TCRdb stores just in-frame clones and leaves some out. In the table there are about 83,000 clones, approximately 94% of which are singletons. The sequencing input was T cells isolated from PBMCs. The receptors derive from a human donor in good health.

This chain uses TRBV27 with TRBJ2-3, with 11 bases that match TRBD2. Germline CDR1 is MNHEY and CDR2 is SMNVEV (reference sequence). The length of the CDR3 is 15 residues. Trimming removed 2 bases from V and 12 bases from J; junction bases left unmatched: 10. In DNA, the CDR3 is TGTGCCAGCAGTTTAGGGACTAGCGGAGCGTCATTCCAGTATTTT. It codes for CASSLGTSGASFQYF.

The chain joins TRBV5-6 to TRBJ1-6, with D hard to call. The CDR3 is 16 amino acids. Germline CDR1 and CDR2: SGHDT and YYEEEE. Between the trimmed V and J ends, which lost 0 bases and 3 bases, there was a span of 10 bases. The chain's CDR3 is CASSLETRNYNSPLHF. In nucleotides, the CDR3 is TGTGCCAGCAGCTTGGAGACACGGAACTATAATTCACCCCTCCACTTT.

The chain links TRBV6-1 to TRBJ2-1, with a possible D match to TRBD2 (6 bases). Trimming removed 1 base from V and 4 bases from J, with 17 bases in between. Germline assignment: CDR1 MNHNS and CDR2 SASEGT. This CDR3 spans 17 amino acids. This CDR3 reads CASSEVEGSPYYNEQFF. In nucleotides, the CDR3 is TGTGCCAGCAGTGAAGTGGAGGGGTCCCCCTATTACAATGAGCAGTTCTTC.

J is TRBJ2-5 and V is TRBV19; the match to TRBD2 covers 12 bases. There are 18 residues in the CDR3. The germline V gene encodes CDR1 LNHDA and CDR2 SQIVND (reference sequence). V gave up 2 bases and J gave up 4 bases; unmatched junction bases: 11. CDR3 DNA: TGTGCCAGTAGTATAAGGCTAGCGGGAGGGCCAAAGGGAGAGACCCAGTACTTC. It yields the protein CASSIRLAGGPKGETQYF.

This clone showed up just a few times. The V and J genes are TRBV7-5 and TRBJ1-3; TRBD1, the table's D call, was not compared with the DNA. TRBV7-5 is deemed a pseudogene. The CDR3 loop spans 14 amino acids. CDR3 DNA sequence: TGTGTCAGAAGCTCAGACAGGGATGGAAACACCATATATTTT. This gives the protein CVRSSDRDGNTIYF.

This chain's CDR3 is CASSRTSGRDIEQFF. CDR3 nucleotide sequence: TGCGCCAGCAGCCGGACTAGCGGGAGGGATATCGAGCAGTTCTTC. The chain couples TRBV10-1 to TRBJ2-1; 15 nucleotides agree with TRBD2. This CDR3 is 15 amino acids long. Trimming cost V 6 bases and J 10 bases; bases outside gene matches: 7. Germline-derived CDR1 and CDR2 are WNHNN and SYGVQD (reference sequence).

This sequence joins TRBV30 and TRBJ2-2; 7 nucleotides match TRBD1. Germline-derived CDR1 and CDR2 are GTSNPN and SVGIG (reference sequence). The CDR3 covers 12 residues. With V trimmed by 5 bases and J by 10 bases, 7 bases remained unmatched. The CDR3 is CAWGEGAKELFF. The CDR3 DNA sequence: TGTGCCTGGGGTGAGGGGGCGAAGGAGCTGTTTTTT.

The chain employs TRBV11-2 and TRBJ2-2; TRBD1 matches at 11 bases. With V trimmed by 4 bases and J by 4 bases, 8 bases remained unmatched. Germline CDR1 reads SGHAT; CDR2 reads FQNNGV. The CDR3 contains 17 residues. This chain's CDR3 is CASSSGIGTGGTGELFF. The DNA of the CDR3 is TGTGCCAGCAGCTCCGGCATTGGGACAGGGGGCACCGGGGAGCTGTTTTTT.

V gene TRBV19 combines with J gene TRBJ1-1; D is undetermined. CDR1 is LNHDA and CDR2 is SQIVND in the germline V gene (reference sequence). The V and J ends lost 6 bases and 3 bases respectively, with 11 bases between them. The CDR3 runs 13 residues. CDR3 nucleotide sequence: TGTGCCAGTAGGGCAGCAGCGTACACTGAAGCTTTCTTT. It translates to CASRAAAYTEAFF.

The genes are TRBV28 and TRBJ2-1; D ambiguous. Germline V lookup: CDR1 MDHEN, CDR2 SYDVKM. V lost 5 bases and J lost 1, with 15 bases in between. CDR3 length equals 16 residues. CDR3 loop: CASSPLHYLSYNEQFF. The CDR3 coding sequence is TGTGCCAGCAGTCCTTTGCACTATTTATCCTACAATGAGCAGTTCTTC.

V and J are TRBV11-2 and TRBJ2-7; 10 bases map to TRBD2. There are 15 residues in the CDR3. Germline CDR1 SGHAT, CDR2 FQNNGV. V shed 2 bases and J 5 bases; nucleotides not matched to a gene: 6. The CDR3 nucleotides read TGTGCCAGCAGCTTACTAGCGGGAGTCTTTGACGAGCAGTACTTC. It encodes CASSLLAGVFDEQYF.

Details on this clone: The junction differs from germline at one of its ends, possibly a read error. The chain uses TRBV6-4 and TRBJ1-1; the D is unclear. Germline V lookup: CDR1 MRHNA, CDR2 SNTAGT. The CDR3 spans 15 residues. The DNA of the CDR3 is TGTGCCAGCAGCACGGTGGATGCAGGTCCGCAAACGTATCCCTTT. As protein: CASSTVDAGPQTYPF.

The genes are TRBV27 and TRBJ2-2; possibly TRBD1 for D (6 bases). The CDR3 is 14 amino acids. Germline V gene lookup returns CDR1 MNHEY and CDR2 SMNVEV (reference sequence). The ends were cut back, 5 bases at V and 5 bases at J, with 12 bases in the middle. The CDR3 region is CASSDNRVTGELFF. CDR3 DNA: TGTGCCAGCAGTGACAACAGGGTTACCGGGGAGCTGTTTTTT.

The chain has TRBV5-1 and TRBJ2-7, with a tentative D call TRBD2 (6 bases). Trimming removed 4 bases at V and 6 bases at J, with 20 bases between. Germline V lookup: CDR1 SGHRS, CDR2 YFSETQ. The CDR3 loop spans 15 amino acids. The CDR3 DNA is TGCGCCAGCAGCCCGAAGTTAGTGGACGGGGGCGAGCAGTACTTC. It yields the protein CASSPKLVDGGEQYF.

The CDR3 here is CAIQDSTTTEAFF. The CDR3, as DNA: TGTGCCATCCAAGACAGTACCACCACTGAAGCTTTCTTT. The J gene is TRBJ1-1, the V gene TRBV10-3, with a weak D call TRBD1 (5 bases). V lost 8 bases, J lost 4 bases, and 14 bases lay in between. Germline CDR1 reads ENHRY; CDR2 reads SYGVKD. The CDR3 extends over 13 amino acids.

This chain uses TRBV28 with TRBJ2-7; weak D call: TRBD1 (6 bases). This CDR3 is 15 amino acids long. The V end lost 2 bases, the J end lost 3 bases, and 14 bases lay between the germline ends. The germline V gene encodes CDR1 MDHEN and CDR2 SYDVKM. In DNA form, the CDR3 reads TGTGCCAGCAGTTTACTGGCAGGGGCATTCTACGAGCAGTACTTC. Translating it yields CASSLLAGAFYEQYF.

This chain connects TRBV27 to TRBJ1-2; D is unclear. The V end lost 3 bases, the J end lost 4 bases, and 12 bases lay between the germline ends. CDR1 and CDR2 from the germline V gene are MNHEY and SMNVEV (reference sequence). This CDR3 region has 14 residues. The CDR3 region is CASSFSQAVYGYTF. The CDR3 DNA follows: TGTGCCAGCAGTTTCTCTCAGGCCGTCTATGGCTACACCTTC.

V usage is TRBV6-5 and J usage is TRBJ1-6, with TRBD1 as a possible D gene (6 bases). The CDR3 is 13 amino acids. V was pared by 2 bases and J by 13 bases, with 12 bases between. Germline V lookup: CDR1 MNHEY, CDR2 SVGAGI. For the CDR3, the DNA is TGTGCCAGCAGTTACGCAGGGGTAGCTCCCCTCCACTTT. It translates to CASSYAGVAPLHF.

This sequence joins TRBV5-6 and TRBJ1-2, with a tentative D call TRBD1 (5 bases). The CDR3 has 13 residues. Trimming cost V 3 bases and J 0 bases, with 6 bases left between them. Looked up from germline, CDR1 is SGHDT and CDR2 is YYEEEE. The CDR3 DNA sequence: TGTGCCAGCAGCTCGGGGGCTAACTATGGCTACACCTTC. This sequence encodes CASSSGANYGYTF.

V gene TRBV11-2 combines with J gene TRBJ2-7, with a possible D match to TRBD1 (5 bases). CDR1 and CDR2 (germline): SGHAT, FQNNGV. The CDR3 is made up of 14 amino acids. With 3 bases removed from V and 7 bases from J, the gap between germline ends came to 16 bases. CDR3 in DNA: TGTGCCAGCAGCTTGGGTTGGACACCCGGAGAGCAGTACTTC. It codes for CASSLGWTPGEQYF.

The chain carries TRBV4-1 and TRBJ2-7; D perhaps matches TRBD1 (5 bases). This CDR3 has 17 residues. Germline lookup yields CDR1 MGHRA and CDR2 YSYEKL. Trimming left V 0 bases short and J 0 bases short, with 15 bases between. CDR3 amino acids: CASSQDSRGSSSYEQYF. In DNA, the CDR3 is TGCGCCAGCAGCCAAGATAGTAGGGGATCCTCCTCCTACGAGCAGTACTTC.

J is TRBJ1-6 and V is TRBV6-5; no definite D call. The germline gives CDR1 MNHEY, CDR2 SVGAGI. CDR3 length: 15 amino acids. Trimming took off 2 bases at V and 3 bases at J, with 8 bases between the two ends. DNA for the CDR3: TGTGCCAGCAGTTACGAGGCAGACTATAATTCACCCCTCCACTTT. It encodes CASSYEADYNSPLHF.